These T cell receptor beta chains were read from a single sample in a study of blood T cells in healthy people across ages. TCRdb called the 5' RACE reads again in MiXCR, with one record for every CDR3 protein. The table includes about 1.5 million distinct CDR3 sequences, about 45% detected once. The sequencing input was blood. The receptor set was obtained from a woman aged 18-35 years in good health. Both conserved end residues are part of each CDR3. D genes are given only for firm matches. A row's size may be missing; if present it is once, few, many or a size class.

D,size,J,V,DNA,CDR3
TRBD2,.,TRBJ2-1,TRBV7-9,TGTGCCAGCAGCTTAGGGCGGACTAGGGAAGACAATGAGCAGTTCTTC,CASSLGRTREDNEQFF
.,few,TRBJ1-2,TRBV12-5,TGTGCTAGTGGTTTAGGGGACCCTGAGGATAGCTATGGCTACACCTTC,CASGLGDPEDSYGYTF
TRBD1,.,TRBJ1-2,TRBV11-2,TGTGCCAGCAGCTCGACAGGGCTAGTGGGCTATGGCTACACCTTC,CASSSTGLVGYGYTF
.,.,TRBJ1-3,TRBV7-9,TGTGCCAGCAGCGTCACAGCCTCTGGAAACACCATATATTTT,CASSVTASGNTIYF
.,.,TRBJ1-2,TRBV4-3,TGCGCCAGCAGCCAAGATAGAACCCCGCGGAGGGGCTACACCTTC,CASSQDRTPRRGYTF
.,few,TRBJ2-7,TRBV20-1,TGCAGTGCTAGAGATTGGGGGCTACTAAACTCCTACGAGCAGTACTTC,CSARDWGLLNSYEQYF
.,once,TRBJ2-1,TRBV7-2,TGTGCCAGCAGCCGAGGACGAGCGAAAAACAATGAGCAGTTCTTC,CASSRGRAKNNEQFF
.,few,TRBJ2-1,TRBV9,TGTGCCAGCAGCGCCATCATGGCGAACAATGAGCAGTTCTTC,CASSAIMANNEQFF
TRBD1,.,TRBJ1-2,TRBV20-1,TGCAGTGCCAGCCGGGACAGGGTGGGCTACACCTTC,CSASRDRVGYTF
TRBD2,few,TRBJ2-1,TRBV27,TGTGCCAGCAGTTTATCGACTAGCGGACGATCCCCGAGCTCCTACAATGAGCAGTTCTTC,CASSLSTSGRSPSSYNEQFF
.,.,TRBJ2-7,TRBV6-6,TGTGCCAGCAGTTACGAAGGGACACACTACGAGCAGTACTTC,CASSYEGTHYEQYF
.,once,TRBJ1-2,TRBV11-2,TGTGCCAGCAGCCCAGGACCCAAAGTTAACTATGGCTACACCTTC,CASSPGPKVNYGYTF
.,few,TRBJ1-2,TRBV12-3/TRBV12-4,TGTGCCAGCAGTTTGGGGATTAAGCGCTCGTATGGCTACACCTTC,CASSLGIKRSYGYTF
TRBD1,.,TRBJ1-5,TRBV2,TGTGCCAGCAGCCCGGGACAGGGGGACAATCAGGCCCAGCATTTT,CASSPGQGDNQAQHF
.,.,TRBJ1-1,TRBV11-2,TGTGCCAGCAGCTTAGATCTCGTGGCCTCAAATTGGAACACTGAAGCTTTCTTT,CASSLDLVASNWNTEAFF
TRBD1,.,TRBJ1-1,TRBV7-9,TGTGCCAGCAGCTTAGGGACAGGGGCAGGTGCTGAAGCTTTCTTT,CASSLGTGAGAEAFF
TRBD2,.,TRBJ2-1,TRBV4-3,TGCGCCAGCAGCCAAGATCGAGGACTAGCGGGAGGGGAGCAGTTCTTC,CASSQDRGLAGGEQFF
TRBD2,.,TRBJ2-3,TRBV5-4,TGTGCCAGCAGCTGGATGGGGGGGATAGATACGCAGTATTTT,CASSWMGGIDTQYF
TRBD2,few,TRBJ2-5,TRBV7-2,TGTGCCAGCAGCCAACAATCTAGCGGGAGGTTGGAGACCCAGTACTTC,CASSQQSSGRLETQYF
.,.,TRBJ2-7,TRBV10-3,TGTGCCATCAGTGACCGCAACTACGAGCAGTACTTC,CAISDRNYEQYF
.,.,TRBJ1-4,TRBV20-1,TGCAGTGCTAGAGCGGGCGGAGAAAAACTGTTTTTT,CSARAGGEKLFF
.,few,TRBJ2-2,TRBV10-2,TGCGCCAGCAGTGAGTCGGGGGGGCCGGGAACCGGGGAGCTGTTTTTT,CASSESGGPGTGELFF
.,.,TRBJ2-1,TRBV5-1,TGCGCCAGCAGCTTGGCAGTGCAGACCCCAAGACGGGAGCAGTTCTTC,CASSLAVQTPRREQFF
.,many,TRBJ1-6,TRBV10-3,TGTGCCATCAGTGAGTCGAGTAATTCACCCCTCCACTTT,CAISESSNSPLHF